The 4 T cell receptor beta chains below were found in one sample sequenced in a study of shared clonotypes between healthy human individuals. Method: immunoSEQ multiplex PCR; TCRdb's copy keeps in-frame clones and lacks some. The sample contains about 2.5 million clones, 85% to 95% of which appear only once. The sample was naive CD4+ T cells from PBMCs. The subset is: CD45RA+ positively selected. These receptors all stem from a young man in good health. Some clones in this sample may be carry-over from other donors' samples.

Note on this clone: In the same sample, other DNA sequences code for this CDR3. The chain employs TRBV18 and TRBJ2-5; possible D gene TRBD2, 6 bases. With 3 bases removed from V and 4 bases from J, the gap between germline ends came to 15 bases. The CDR3 spans 15 residues. Germline V gene sequence: CDR1 KGHSH, CDR2 LQKENI. The CDR3 is CASSPGTSGLETQYF. CDR3 nucleotide sequence: TGTGCCAGCTCACCCGGGACTTCGGGTCTAGAGACCCAGTACTTC. The full variable domain, completed using reference TRBV18 and TRBJ2-5, is NAGVMQNPRHLVRRRGQEARLRCSPMKGHSHVYWYRQLPEEGLKFMVYLQKENIIDESGMPKERFSAEFPKEGPSILRIQQVVRGDSAAYFCASSPGTSGLETQYFGPGTRLLVL.

This clone has only one observation. The chain employs TRBV28 and TRBJ2-7; D call uncertain. The CDR3 is 13 amino acids. The germline V gene has CDR1 MDHEN and CDR2 SYDVKM. Trimming took 8 bases from V and 4 from J, leaving 15 bases between them. The CDR3 DNA is TGTGCCAGCTCAGAGTCTACAAAATACGAGCAGTACTTC. Its protein product is CASSESTKYEQYF.

DNA of the CDR3: TGTGCCAGCAGTTACAGGGCCTATAGCAATCAGCCCCAGCATTTT. The encoded protein is CASSYRAYSNQPQHF. The chain recombines TRBV28 with TRBJ1-5; weak D call: TRBD1 (6 bases). The CDR3 contains 15 residues. Per the germline V gene, CDR1 is MDHEN and CDR2 is SYDVKM. Trimming pared 4 bases from V and 0 bases from J, leaving 10 bases between.

The V and J genes are TRBV5-1 and TRBJ2-5, with TRBD1 identical over 9 bases. The CDR3 totals 14 residues. Trimming at V came to 4 bases and at J to 5 bases, leaving 6 bases not matched to a gene. Germline V gives CDR1 SGHRS, CDR2 YFSETQ. The CDR3 coding sequence is TGCGCCAGCAGCCGACAGGGGGATTCGGAGACCCAGTACTTC. Translation: CASSRQGDSETQYF.